The next 21 T cell receptor beta chains were all read from a single sample in a study of radiation and T cells in renal cell carcinoma (TCRdb year 2020). What this sample's time point label stands for: tumor resected at nephrectomy. What this sample's treatment or condition label stands for: 15 Gy SBRT to primary tumor, nephrectomy 4 weeks later. The method was the immunoSEQ multiplex PCR assay. Not all clones reach the TCRdb copy of this immuneACCESS table, which keeps in-frame sequences only. Checked studies attribute under half of the gap to unresolved V genes and leave the rest unexplained. A total of 10,000 to 15,000 clones appear in this sample, around 35% of them only once. The ten top clones hold 15% of the sample. Here the sequenced sample was tumor tissue, taken from a patient whose treatment included radiotherapy and nephrectomy. The receptors stem from a man in his 60s with renal cell carcinoma.

By share, this clone ranks as medium-sized. The chain employs TRBV5-4 and TRBJ2-5; TRBD2 matches at 7 bases. The germline gives CDR1 SGHNT, CDR2 YYREEE (reference sequence). This CDR3 is built from 16 residues. With V trimmed by 3 bases and J by 4 bases, 12 bases remained unmatched. DNA of the CDR3: TGTGCCAGCAGCTATCCTAGCGGCCAATGGGGAGAGACCCAGTACTTC. It encodes CASSYPSGQWGETQYF.

This clone was seen a handful of times. V and J are TRBV7-9 and TRBJ2-5, with 10 bases lining up with TRBD1. The CDR3 contains 15 residues. CDR1 is SEHNR, CDR2 FQNEAQ, per germline (reference sequence). Trimming removed 6 bases from V and 5 bases from J; junction bases left unmatched: 9. The CDR3 DNA follows: TGTGCCAGCAGGGACGGGACAGGGGTTATGGAGACCCAGTACTTC. It codes for CASRDGTGVMETQYF.

In this sample, this clone is medium-sized. This sequence joins TRBV7-9 and TRBJ1-1; 9 nucleotides match TRBD1. The germline V gene encodes CDR1 SEHNR and CDR2 FQNEAQ (reference sequence). V gave up 5 bases and J gave up 1 base; unmatched junction bases: 5. This CDR3 contains 15 residues. The CDR3 sequence: CASSPRTGANTEAFF. CDR3 DNA: TGTGCCAGCAGCCCGCGGACAGGGGCGAACACTGAAGCTTTCTTT.

This clone appeared a few times. This chain joins TRBV5-6 and TRBJ1-5, with TRBD1 matching 8 bases. The CDR3 is 16 residues long. Germline V gene sequence: CDR1 SGHDT, CDR2 YYEEEE. The junction had 10 bases not matched to a gene; V was cut back by 3 bases and J by 5 bases. As DNA, the CDR3 is TGTGCCAGCAGCTCTAGCGGACAGGGACTTGATCAGCCCCAGCATTTT. It yields the protein CASSSSGQGLDQPQHF.

This clone was recorded a few times. The chain joins TRBV27 to TRBJ2-1; D may be TRBD1 (5 bases). Germline lookup yields CDR1 MNHEY and CDR2 SMNVEV (reference sequence). The CDR3 is 15 amino acids. V dropped 3 bases and J dropped 6 bases, with 15 bases sitting between them. CDR3 region: CASSFWGRLGNEQFF. CDR3 bases: TGTGCCAGCAGTTTCTGGGGCCGGTTGGGCAATGAGCAGTTCTTC.

The J gene is TRBJ2-2, the V gene TRBV5-6; D is undetermined. The V and J ends lost 0 bases and 3 bases respectively, with 6 bases between them. CDR3 size: 14 residues. Germline CDR1 reads SGHDT; CDR2 reads YYEEEE. The CDR3 is CASSLVGYTGELFF. The CDR3, as DNA: TGTGCCAGCAGCTTGGTAGGTTACACCGGGGAGCTGTTTTTT.

The V and J genes are TRBV5-4 and TRBJ2-5, with no clear D. Germline assignment: CDR1 SGHNT and CDR2 YYREEE (reference sequence). V lost 4 bases to trimming and J lost 5 bases, with 15 bases between them. The CDR3 covers 14 residues. The CDR3 nucleotides are TGTGCCAGCAGCAGCGCTGATTATTCGGAGACCCAGTACTTC. Its protein product is CASSSADYSETQYF.

This clone was counted only a few times. This chain connects TRBV7-2 to TRBJ2-3; 7 nucleotides agree with TRBD2. The germline CDR1 and CDR2 sequences are SGHTA and FQGNSA. The ends lost 3 bases at V and 1 base at J; junction bases unmatched: 7. This CDR3 region has 16 residues. This CDR3 reads CASSFRRGGGTDTQYF. The CDR3 DNA sequence: TGTGCCAGCAGCTTTAGAAGGGGAGGGGGCACAGATACGCAGTATTTT.

The CDR3 here is CASSPGAKETDTQYF. CDR3 coding DNA: TGTGCCAGCAGCCCCGGCGCAAAGGAAACAGATACGCAGTATTTT. The genes are TRBV7-7 and TRBJ2-3; D not resolved. CDR1 is SSHAT, CDR2 FNYEAQ, per germline (reference sequence). V gave up 5 bases and J gave up 3 bases, with 15 bases separating them. The CDR3 is 15 amino acids.

The V gene is TRBV30, the J gene TRBJ1-4, with 10 bases identical to TRBD1. Germline V gives CDR1 GTSNPN, CDR2 SVGIG (reference sequence). The CDR3 totals 15 residues. Trimming cost V 4 bases and J 7 bases; bases outside gene matches: 9. CDR3 amino acids: CAWTLTTGGFEKLFF. The CDR3 nucleotides read TGTGCCTGGACCCTCACGACAGGGGGCTTTGAAAAACTGTTTTTT.

This clone was counted between two and nine times. The chain has TRBV30 and TRBJ1-5; the D is unclear. V was trimmed by 5 bases and J by 1 base, leaving 6 bases between them. The V gene's germline CDR1 is GTSNPN and CDR2 SVGIG (reference sequence). The CDR3 runs 12 residues. The DNA for the CDR3 is TGTGCCTGGGATGAGAGCAATCAGCCCCAGCATTTT. Residues: CAWDESNQPQHF.

CDR3 sequence (DNA): TGTGCCAGCAGCCCCCGGAAAGGGACCGACGGCGAGCAGTACGTC. Protein product: CASSPRKGTDGEQYV. The chain joins TRBV14 to TRBJ2-7, with D perhaps assigned TRBD1 or TRBD2 (5 bases each). The CDR3 length is 15 residues. Germline V CDR1 and CDR2: SGHDN, FVKESK. V lost 4 bases and J 6 bases, leaving 19 bases between the germline ends.

This clone showed up just a few times. This chain connects TRBV6-5 to TRBJ1-1, with a weak D call TRBD1 (6 bases). Germline V gene lookup returns CDR1 MNHEY and CDR2 SVGAGI. The CDR3 is made up of 15 amino acids. Trimming shortened V by 7 bases and J by 1 base, and 16 bases separated the two germline ends. CDR3 sequence: CASTLGGTPNTEAFF. The CDR3 DNA reads TGTGCCAGCACCCTTGGTGGGACACCGAACACTGAAGCTTTCTTT.

The J gene is TRBJ2-5, the V gene TRBV18; D not certain. V was clipped by 3 bases and J by 2 bases, with 4 bases between them. This CDR3 is 12 amino acids long. The germline gives CDR1 KGHSH, CDR2 LQKENI. CDR3: CASSPLQETQYF. The CDR3 nucleotides are TGTGCCAGCTCACCCCTACAAGAGACCCAGTACTTC.

This clone is judged medium-sized. The chain recombines TRBV15 with TRBJ1-1, with D unresolved. The germline V gene encodes CDR1 LNHNV and CDR2 YYDKDF (reference sequence). This CDR3 comprises 14 residues. Deletions cut 3 bases from V and 8 bases from J, with 16 bases between. CDR3 loop: CATSRVGRQVEAFF. CDR3 nucleotide sequence: TGTGCCACCAGCAGGGTCGGAAGGCAGGTCGAAGCTTTCTTT.

This clone was detected only a few times. The chain employs TRBV7-9 and TRBJ2-5; no clear D gene. Between the trimmed V and J ends, which lost 5 bases and 0 bases, there was a span of 16 bases. The germline V gene has CDR1 SEHNR and CDR2 FQNEAQ (reference sequence). The CDR3 spans 16 residues. CDR3 nucleotides: TGTGCCAGCAGCCCACTAACGGAACCGTACCAAGAGACCCAGTACTTC. It yields the protein CASSPLTEPYQETQYF.

The CDR3 nucleotides read TGTGCTAGTGGTTCTGACAGGGGCCTCTATGGCTACACCTTC. This gives the protein CASGSDRGLYGYTF. The chain carries TRBV12-5 and TRBJ1-2, with 8 bases aligning to TRBD1. With V trimmed by 4 bases and J by 4 bases, 5 bases remained unmatched. The CDR3 extends over 14 amino acids. CDR1 LGHNT and CDR2 FRNRAP come from the germline V gene.

This clone was seen only a few times. V and J are TRBV9 and TRBJ1-1; TRBD1 is a possible D gene (5 bases). V was shortened by 3 bases and J by 5 bases, with 11 bases between the two germline ends. The CDR3 is 13 amino acids. Germline CDR1 is SGDLS and CDR2 is YYNGEE. CDR3 residues: CASSAGTGTEAFF. DNA of the CDR3: TGTGCCAGCAGCGCCGGGACGGGGACTGAAGCTTTCTTT.

This clone was recorded many times. J is TRBJ2-5 and V is TRBV9; TRBD2 is a possible D gene (5 bases). This CDR3 contains 17 residues. Germline V gives CDR1 SGDLS, CDR2 YYNGEE. V was trimmed by 2 bases and J by 5 bases, leaving 22 bases between them. DNA for the CDR3: TGTGCCAGCAGCGTTGGGCTCGGACTCCCTTCCGTTGAGACCCAGTACTTC. Translation gives CASSVGLGLPSVETQYF.

The chain employs TRBV10-3 and TRBJ1-1; D gene ambiguous. The V end lost 3 bases, the J end lost 6 bases, and 11 bases lay between the germline ends. CDR1 is ENHRY and CDR2 is SYGVKD in the germline V gene. The CDR3 spans 13 residues. The CDR3 nucleotides read TGTGCCATCAGTGAAATTGGGTTTGCTGAAGCTTTCTTT. It specifies CAISEIGFAEAFF.

J is TRBJ2-1 and V is TRBV2; 7 nucleotides agree with TRBD2. The CDR3 sequence is 8 residues long. CDR1 is SNHLY, CDR2 FYNNEI, per germline. This chain's CDR3 is CGEGEQFF. The CDR3 nucleotides read TGTGGGGAGGGTGAGCAGTTCTTC.